This TCR beta chain was obtained from a study of blood T cell repertoires in COVID-19. Overall study: Acute and convalescent COVID-19 specimens originated in the United States, Italy and Spain. PBMCs, B-cell-depleted T cells, or T cells were the source of the cDNA or gDNA that made up the material.

In the study's own analysis: Cell counts per sample came from amplifying reference gene primers. TCRdb's copy holds only in-frame clones and misses some; the assay was immunoSEQ multiplex PCR. That table gives V, J and clone size, and the DNA gave D and trimming. In the table there are about 380,000 clones, roughly 86% of which are singletons. The CDR3 totals 15 residues. The V gene lost 5 bases and the J gene lost 6 bases, with 19 bases spanning the gap. The germline V gene encodes CDR1 LNHDA and CDR2 SQIVND (reference sequence). The receptor was derived from a human donor with acute or convalescent COVID-19. The donor label of this sample is uncertain. Sequencing was done on a sample of peripheral blood. The J gene is TRBJ1-1, the V gene TRBV19; D unresolved. The CDR3 nucleotides are TGTGCCAGTAGTGCTTACACCTCTCTCAGGCCTGAAGCTTTCTTT. Amino acid sequence: CASSAYTSLRPEAFF. Complete variable domain (other parts from reference TRBV19 and TRBJ1-1): DGGITQSPKYLFRKEGQNVTLSCEQNLNHDAMYWYRQDPGQGLRLIYYSQIVNDFQKGDIAEGYSVSREKKESFPLTVTSAQKNPTAFYLCASSAYTSLRPEAFFGQGTRLTVV.